The TCR beta chain described here comes from a study of early T cells in non-severe SARS-CoV-2 infection. About the study: Unsorted whole-blood RNA was sequenced in bulk, leaving chains unpaired. Study-level findings and limits: Clonotype matching in VDJdb favored anti-spike CD8 responses and did not capture private and CD4 specificities.

Attachment of unique molecular identifiers was made to individual cDNA molecules. TCRdb re-called the 5' RACE reads through MiXCR, storing one row per CDR3 protein. This sample yields roughly 69,000 distinct CDR3 sequences, of which about 10% are seen a single time; 13% belongs to the top ten. This CDR3 comprises 14 residues. V lost 3 bases to trimming and J lost 4 bases, with 9 bases between them. This clonotype was counted between two and nine times. Antigen unknown. This clonotype was obtained from an adult who was a healthcare worker with PCR-confirmed SARS-CoV-2 infection or an uninfected control (not recorded which). The input for sequencing was whole blood, taken at baseline. The chain combines TRBV12-3 or TRBV12-4 with TRBJ1-4, with D possibly matching TRBD1 (5 bases). This CDR3 is CASSFGADNEKLFF. As DNA, the CDR3 is TGTGCCAGCAGTTTCGGGGCCGATAATGAAAAACTGTTTTTT.